This is a list of T cell receptor beta chains from one sample in a study of blood T cells in healthy people across ages. TCRdb reprocessed the 5' RACE reads with MiXCR, giving one entry per CDR3 protein. The sample lists around 940,000 distinct CDR3 sequences; around 54% were seen once. Sequences were obtained from blood. These TCRs come from a woman aged 60 to 75 in good health. CDR3s include the opening cysteine and the closing phenylalanine or tryptophan. The order of the fields is V gene, CDR3 protein.

V gene: TRBV20-1
CDR3 protein: CSAIQSYEQYF

V gene: TRBV20-1
CDR3 protein: CSARGTGTYEQYF

V gene: TRBV3-1
CDR3 protein: CASSQDQSTEAFF

V gene: TRBV6-6
CDR3 protein: CASSSTTGSQETQYF

V gene: TRBV7-2
CDR3 protein: CASSLDAGVGYEQYF

V gene: TRBV29-1
CDR3 protein: CSVEDPLRDETYEQYF

V gene: TRBV28
CDR3 protein: CASSLGTVPGYEQYF

V gene: TRBV4-1
CDR3 protein: CASSQQAAVGRDLAGHPTDTQYF

V gene: TRBV27
CDR3 protein: CASSLSQWGEQYF

V gene: TRBV9
CDR3 protein: CASSVRQDRGQSGYTF

V gene: TRBV18
CDR3 protein: CASSPSPSIGGTLYQETQYF

V gene: TRBV20-1
CDR3 protein: CSAVLSGGAGQPQHF

V gene: TRBV20-1
CDR3 protein: CSAGPQVPTDTQYF

V gene: TRBV14
CDR3 protein: CASSPTTNTKNIQYF

V gene: TRBV6-5
CDR3 protein: CASSYFASGEHEQFF

V gene: TRBV6-2/TRBV6-3
CDR3 protein: CASSLEGNYYGYTF

V gene: TRBV18
CDR3 protein: CASSPLGTGGSYEQYF

V gene: TRBV20-1
CDR3 protein: CSAPLTRGRQFF

V gene: TRBV12-3/TRBV12-4
CDR3 protein: CASLRAGRTDTQYF